One sample yielded the 15 T cell receptor beta chains listed below, sequenced in a study of blood T cell repertoires in COVID-19 (dated by TCRdb to 2018 to 2020). Libraries were prepared through the immunoSEQ multiplex PCR assay. The table was pulled from immuneACCESS by TCRdb, which kept in-frame rearrangements only. Such tables lose some clones; where checked, under half of the loss comes from unresolved V genes, and the rest has no known cause. Within this sample are about 73,000 clones, with roughly 84% of them counted one time only. The top ten clonotypes cover about 6.5% of the sample. The sample consisted of peripheral blood. Receptors were obtained from a woman aged 55-69 years with acute or convalescent COVID-19.

The chain links TRBV5-1 to TRBJ1-1; D is perhaps TRBD1 (5 bases). CDR3 length: 13 amino acids. In germline, CDR1 is SGHRS, CDR2 YFSETQ. The V and J ends lost 2 bases and 7 bases respectively, with 12 bases between them. CDR3 in amino acids: CASSLAGWSEAFF. CDR3 coding DNA: TGCGCCAGCAGCTTAGCAGGGTGGAGTGAAGCTTTCTTT.

V is TRBV10-3 and J is TRBJ2-1; D is undetermined. This CDR3 has 11 residues. CDR1 ENHRY and CDR2 SYGVKD come from the germline V gene. V was shortened by 8 bases and J by 8 bases, with 10 bases between the two germline ends. Here the CDR3 reads CAIVGGDEQFF. For the CDR3, the DNA is TGTGCCATCGTAGGCGGAGATGAGCAGTTCTTC.

The gene calls are TRBV3-1 (or the pseudogene TRBV3-2) and TRBJ1-1; no clear D. The CDR3 has 14 amino acids. From germline, CDR1 is LGHDT and CDR2 YNNKEL (reference sequence). The V end lost 1 base, the J end lost 1 base, and 7 bases lay between the germline ends. As DNA, the CDR3 is TGTGCCAGCAGCCAAGCTCTTCCGAACACTGAAGCTTTCTTT. This translates into CASSQALPNTEAFF.

V gene TRBV9 combines with J gene TRBJ2-1, with a tentative D call TRBD1 (5 bases). Germline CDR1 SGDLS, CDR2 YYNGEE. Trimming took 1 base from V and 9 from J, leaving 17 bases between them. The CDR3 is made up of 15 amino acids. The CDR3 sequence: CASSVYDVPQGEQFF. The CDR3 DNA sequence: TGTGCCAGCAGCGTATATGACGTCCCGCAGGGTGAGCAGTTCTTC.

CDR3 sequence: CASSLGQTNEKLFF. For the CDR3, the DNA is TGCGCCAGCAGCTTAGGACAGACTAATGAAAAACTGTTTTTT. V is TRBV4-1 and J is TRBJ1-4; D might be TRBD1 (6 bases). With 5 bases removed from V and 2 bases from J, the gap between germline ends came to 9 bases. Germline CDR1 is MGHRA and CDR2 is YSYEKL. This CDR3 is 14 amino acids long.

The J gene is TRBJ2-5, the V gene TRBV4-1; 15 bases line up with TRBD2. CDR3 length: 19 residues. CDR1 and CDR2 from the germline V gene are MGHRA and YSYEKL. Trimming removed 3 bases from V and 4 bases from J; junction bases left unmatched: 12. The DNA of the CDR3 is TGCGCCAGCAGCCATCCCGGACTAGCGGGGGGGCCGAATCGAGAGACCCAGTACTTC. Residues: CASSHPGLAGGPNRETQYF.

This chain links TRBV10-3 with TRBJ1-2, with D possibly TRBD1 on 5 matching bases. Deletions cut 10 bases from V and 3 bases from J, with 12 bases between. In germline, CDR1 is ENHRY, CDR2 SYGVKD. This CDR3 comprises 12 residues. For the CDR3, the DNA is TGTGCCACCTCGGGGGTCGACTATGGCTACACCTTC. Its protein is CATSGVDYGYTF.

The chain uses TRBV7-3 and TRBJ2-3; 8 positions agree with TRBD1. CDR3 length: 17 residues. The J segment lost 6 bases and the V segment lost 8 bases, leaving 19 bases of the junction unmatched. From germline, CDR1 is SGHTA and CDR2 FQGTGA. CDR3 sequence: CASSPTGAGGSMDTQYF. The CDR3 bases are TGTGCCAGCTCCCCCACAGGGGCAGGGGGCTCCATGGATACGCAGTATTTT.

This chain connects TRBV27 to TRBJ2-3; weak D call: TRBD2 (6 bases). This CDR3 has 19 residues. Per the germline V gene, CDR1 is MNHEY and CDR2 is SMNVEV (reference sequence). Trimming removed 0 bases from V and 2 bases from J, with 21 bases in between. The CDR3 DNA reads as TGTGCCAGCAGTTTATCCCCGGGACTCCACCTGAAAGACACAGATACGCAGTATTTT. This translates into CASSLSPGLHLKDTDTQYF.

J is TRBJ2-1 and V is TRBV10-1; D is undetermined. The CDR3 extends over 13 amino acids. The V gene lost 0 bases and the J gene lost 10 bases, with 10 bases spanning the gap. Per germline, CDR1 WNHNN and CDR2 SYGVQD (reference sequence). The CDR3 DNA follows: TGCGCCAGCAGTGAGTCGTTAGTGAGGGAGCAGTTCTTC. Its translation: CASSESLVREQFF.

The V and J genes are TRBV19 and TRBJ2-3; 7 positions match TRBD2. From germline, CDR1 is LNHDA and CDR2 SQIVND (reference sequence). The CDR3 runs to 17 residues. The trim removed 6 bases at V and 0 bases at J, leaving 12 bases unmatched. The CDR3 region has the DNA TGTGCCAGTAGAATGGAGGTAGCGGGTGCGAGCACAGATACGCAGTATTTT. The encoded protein is CASRMEVAGASTDTQYF.

This clone was seen once. The chain combines TRBV3-1 (or the pseudogene TRBV3-2) with TRBJ1-3, with 9 bases aligning to TRBD1. Germline V lookup: CDR1 LGHDT, CDR2 YNNKEL (reference sequence). The CDR3 has 17 residues. Losses at the gene ends were 4 bases for V and 2 bases for J; bases not matched to a gene: 9. Here the CDR3 reads CASSPLGQGITGNTIYF. The CDR3 DNA is TGTGCCAGCAGCCCATTGGGACAGGGTATAACTGGAAACACCATATATTTT.

This chain joins TRBV7-6 and TRBJ2-3; 7 bases match TRBD1. Germline V gene data show CDR1 as SGHVS and CDR2 as FNYEAQ. V lost 2 bases to trimming and J lost 2 bases; unmatched junction nucleotides: 7. This CDR3 region has 16 residues. CDR3 coding DNA: TGTGCCAGCAGCTTAACTGGGACAGCCTTCACAGATACGCAGTATTTT. It is translated as CASSLTGTAFTDTQYF.

The V and J genes are TRBV3-1 (or the pseudogene TRBV3-2) and TRBJ1-3, with unresolved D. Per the germline V gene, CDR1 is LGHDT and CDR2 is YNNKEL (reference sequence). Trimming took 4 bases from V and 0 from J, leaving 7 bases between them. CDR3 length equals 14 residues. Here the CDR3 DNA reads TGTGCCAGCAGCCTCCAGTCCTCTGGAAACACCATATATTTT. Translating it yields CASSLQSSGNTIYF.

The chain has TRBV30 and TRBJ1-1; weak D call: TRBD1 (6 bases). Trimming removed 5 bases at V and 1 base at J, with 11 bases between. The CDR3 consists of 13 residues. Germline lookup yields CDR1 GTSNPN and CDR2 SVGIG (reference sequence). The CDR3 nucleotides are TGTGCCTGGGCTCGACAGGCGAACACTGAAGCTTTCTTT. This gives the protein CAWARQANTEAFF.